A selection of T cell receptor beta chains follows, all from one sample in a study of blood T cell repertoires in COVID-19. Only in-frame clones appear in the TCRdb table, and some are missing; sequencing was by immunoSEQ multiplex PCR. The sample lists about 350,000 clones; about 90% were seen once. The source material was PBMCs or T cells enriched from blood (not recorded which). The receptors stem from a woman aged 25-40 years who had recovered from COVID-19. Both conserved end residues are part of each CDR3. Fields, in order: J gene, V gene, CDR3 protein.

>TRBJ1-2|TRBV6-6
CASSKLGQGGYGYTF
>TRBJ2-3|TRBV19
CASTPTTWASTDTQYF
>TRBJ2-7|TRBV18
CASSPSHEEQYF
>TRBJ1-1|TRBV2
CASKSDRDTEAFF
>TRBJ2-7|TRBV5-6
CASSYRDRGHEQYF
>TRBJ1-1|TRBV7-2
CASSLAGQGVATEAFF
>TRBJ2-1|TRBV28
CASSKRGRGYNEQFF
>TRBJ1-1|TRBV2
CASSYLGGRTEAFF
>TRBJ1-2|TRBV12-2
CASRILDRGGYGYTF
>TRBJ2-7|TRBV7-2
CASSFQGAWNEQYF
>TRBJ1-5|TRBV18
CASSSGQNSNQPQHF
>TRBJ2-2|TRBV5-4
CASSLGTGGPNSGELFF
>TRBJ1-5|TRBV28
CASSLGDRVQPQHF
>TRBJ2-2|TRBV5-1
CASSRGGESTGELFF
>TRBJ1-6|TRBV19
CASSSGVSSYNSPLHF
>TRBJ1-1|TRBV30
CAWSRDRVWAFF